These 29 T cell receptor beta chains were all obtained from the same sample, sequenced in a study of cytomegalovirus exposure and HLA in healthy donors. The PCR used 60 Vbeta and 13 Jbeta primers. Libraries were prepared by immunoSEQ multiplex PCR; TCRdb keeps only in-frame clonotypes and omits some of them. This sample's table reports under 50,000 clones. The sample comprised PBMCs. Every receptor here comes from a male donor in good health and CMV-seronegative.

V is TRBV27 and J is TRBJ2-1; 8 nucleotides align to TRBD1. The germline CDR1 and CDR2 sequences are MNHEY and SMNVEV (reference sequence). This CDR3 is built from 13 residues. The junction had 0 bases not matched to a gene; V was cut back by 6 bases and J by 2 bases. The CDR3 reads CASRQGAYNEQFF. CDR3 nucleotide sequence: TGTGCCAGCAGACAGGGGGCCTACAATGAGCAGTTCTTC.

This chain's CDR3 is CASSLRDKQETQYF. As DNA, the CDR3 is TGTGCCAGCTCACTTCGGGACAAACAAGAGACCCAGTACTTC. This rearrangement joins TRBV18 to TRBJ2-5; D is possibly TRBD1 (6 bases). Germline V gene lookup returns CDR1 KGHSH and CDR2 LQKENI. The CDR3 consists of 14 residues. V shed 4 bases and J shed 2 bases, with 11 bases lying between them.

This rearrangement joins TRBV6-6 to TRBJ2-1; TRBD1 matches 9 bases. The CDR3 extends over 12 amino acids. With 6 bases clipped from V and 8 bases from J, the junction kept 2 bases outside the gene matches. CDR1 and CDR2 (germline): MNHNY, SVGAGI (reference sequence). CDR3 nucleotide sequence: TGTGCCAGCAGCTGGACAGGGGATGAGCAGTTCTTC. It codes for CASSWTGDEQFF.

The genes are TRBV6-1 and TRBJ1-2; maybe TRBD1 (5 bases). Trimming took off 1 base at V and 7 bases at J, with 13 bases between the two ends. Germline assignment: CDR1 MNHNS and CDR2 SASEGT. This CDR3 is 14 amino acids long. The CDR3 here is CASSEGRGVFGYTF. CDR3 nucleotides: TGTGCCAGCAGTGAAGGCCGGGGGGTCTTTGGCTACACCTTC.

This rearrangement joins TRBV6-5 to TRBJ1-1, with D possibly matching TRBD1 (6 bases). The V gene's germline CDR1 is MNHEY and CDR2 SVGAGI. The CDR3 is 15 residues long. Trimming took 6 bases from V and 2 from J, leaving 16 bases between them. The CDR3 region is CASSPFYRDNTEAFF. CDR3 DNA: TGTGCCAGCAGCCCCTTCTACAGGGATAACACTGAAGCTTTCTTT.

The chain recombines TRBV5-1 with TRBJ1-4; 10 bases match TRBD1. Germline V CDR1 and CDR2: SGHRS, YFSETQ. V was pared by 4 bases and J by 8 bases, with 5 bases of the junction left unmatched. CDR3 length: 14 residues. CDR3 amino acids: CASSRTGGGEKLFF. In nucleotides, the CDR3 is TGCGCCAGCAGCCGGACAGGGGGTGGCGAAAAACTGTTTTTT.

The rearrangement joins TRBV29-1 to TRBJ2-2, with D possibly being TRBD1 (6 bases). V was trimmed by 6 bases and J by 5 bases, leaving 10 bases between them. CDR3 size: 12 residues. The germline V gene has CDR1 SQVTM and CDR2 ANQGSEA. DNA of the CDR3: TGCAGCGTCTTCAGGGGTACCGGGGAGCTGTTTTTT. Its protein is CSVFRGTGELFF.

V gene TRBV7-9 combines with J gene TRBJ1-1; maybe TRBD1 (6 bases). Germline values: CDR1 SEHNR, CDR2 FQNEAQ (reference sequence). Trimming took off 5 bases at V and 8 bases at J, with 18 bases between the two ends. The CDR3 extends over 14 amino acids. The CDR3 coding sequence is TGTGCCAGCAGCCCTGTGGGGGCGCGGTCCGAAGCTTTCTTT. This sequence encodes CASSPVGARSEAFF.

The chain combines TRBV6-1 with TRBJ1-6, with 10 positions matching TRBD1. The CDR3 contains 16 residues. Germline lookup yields CDR1 MNHNS and CDR2 SASEGT. The V segment lost 2 bases and the J segment 10 bases; nucleotides outside the gene matches: 8. In nucleotides, the CDR3 is TGTGCCAGCAGTGAAACGCCGGGACAGGGGCACTCACCCCTCCACTTT. Amino acid sequence: CASSETPGQGHSPLHF.

This sequence joins TRBV5-6 and TRBJ1-3; D uncertain. Trimming removed 4 bases at V and 3 bases at J, with 5 bases between. Germline CDR1 SGHDT, CDR2 YYEEEE. The CDR3 length is 12 residues. CDR3 nucleotides: TGTGCCAGCAGCCTCAGTGGAAACACCATATATTTT. Translation: CASSLSGNTIYF.

The gene calls are TRBV5-6 and TRBJ1-1; the D is unclear. Looked up from germline, CDR1 is SGHDT and CDR2 is YYEEEE. V was trimmed by 4 bases and J by 1 base, leaving 8 bases between them. This CDR3 spans 13 amino acids. CDR3 sequence (DNA): TGTGCCAGCAGCCTACGGGGGAACACTGAAGCTTTCTTT. This codes for CASSLRGNTEAFF.

The V and J genes are TRBV4-1 and TRBJ2-3; 7 positions agree with TRBD2. Germline loops: CDR1 MGHRA, CDR2 YSYEKL. Unmatched junction bases numbered 13, after V lost 4 bases and J lost 6 bases. The CDR3 is 16 residues long. The CDR3 loop reads CASSPGLAVIADTQYF. CDR3 coding DNA: TGCGCCAGCAGCCCAGGCCTAGCGGTGATCGCGGATACGCAGTATTTT.

The chain recombines TRBV19 with TRBJ2-1, with 7 bases matching TRBD2. Germline assignment: CDR1 LNHDA and CDR2 SQIVND (reference sequence). V dropped 1 base and J dropped 5; count of bases not matched to a gene: 8. The CDR3 sequence is 16 residues long. CDR3 region: CASSIVGLAVNNEQFF. The CDR3 coding sequence is TGTGCCAGTAGTATAGTAGGGCTAGCGGTAAACAATGAGCAGTTCTTC.

V gene TRBV27 combines with J gene TRBJ2-6, with D perhaps matching TRBD2 (5 bases). This CDR3 contains 14 residues. CDR1 MNHEY and CDR2 SMNVEV come from the germline V gene (reference sequence). V dropped 5 bases and J dropped 1 base, with 6 bases sitting between them. CDR3 region: CASSTGSGANVLTF. CDR3 coding DNA: TGTGCCAGCAGTACGGGGTCTGGGGCCAACGTCCTGACTTTC.

The genes are TRBV28 and TRBJ2-2, with TRBD2 matching 7 bases. The germline CDR1 and CDR2 sequences are MDHEN and SYDVKM. V trimming: 7 bases; J trimming: 3 bases; junction bases outside the gene matches: 8. The CDR3 length is 15 residues. The CDR3 DNA sequence: TGTGCCAGCACCCTCGGGGGGTCATACACCGGGGAGCTGTTTTTT. The encoded protein is CASTLGGSYTGELFF.

The gene calls are TRBV19 and TRBJ2-7; TRBD1 is a possible D gene (5 bases). The CDR3 runs 15 residues. Trimming left V 3 bases short and J 3 bases short, with 15 bases between. Germline CDR1 and CDR2: LNHDA and SQIVND (reference sequence). CDR3 DNA sequence: TGTGCCAGTAGTATGATGTTAGGGGCGGTCTACGAGCAGTACTTC. Translation gives CASSMMLGAVYEQYF.

The chain recombines TRBV15 with TRBJ2-2; the match to TRBD2 covers 8 bases. Germline V gene data show CDR1 as LNHNV and CDR2 as YYDKDF (reference sequence). V was pared by 9 bases and J by 6 bases, with 15 bases of the junction left unmatched. This CDR3 has 16 amino acids. DNA of the CDR3: TGTGCCACTTTGAAGCTAGCGGGTAACATCCCCGGGGAGCTGTTTTTT. Its translation: CATLKLAGNIPGELFF.

The rearrangement joins TRBV4-1 to TRBJ1-4; D call uncertain. CDR3 length: 16 amino acids. Looked up from germline, CDR1 is MGHRA and CDR2 is YSYEKL. Trimming took 0 bases from V and 0 from J, leaving 8 bases between them. The CDR3 here is CASSQEGRSTNEKLFF. For the CDR3, the DNA is TGCGCCAGCAGCCAAGAGGGCAGATCAACTAATGAAAAACTGTTTTTT.

This sequence joins TRBV30 and TRBJ2-2; 7 bases agree with TRBD2. CDR3 size: 14 residues. Germline lookup yields CDR1 GTSNPN and CDR2 SVGIG (reference sequence). Unmatched junction bases numbered 6, after V lost 4 bases and J lost 4 bases. CDR3 sequence reads: CAWTLGGATGELFF. In DNA form, the CDR3 reads TGTGCCTGGACCCTGGGAGGGGCCACCGGGGAGCTGTTTTTT.

The chain carries TRBV19 and TRBJ2-3; tentatively, D is TRBD1 (5 bases). The CDR3 has 15 residues. V was cut by 7 bases and J by 2 bases, with 16 bases left in between. Per germline, CDR1 LNHDA and CDR2 SQIVND (reference sequence). CDR3 region: CASTPNTGYTDTQYF. The CDR3 DNA reads TGTGCCAGTACGCCCAATACAGGTTACACAGATACGCAGTATTTT.

The J gene is TRBJ2-7, the V gene TRBV6-5, with a weak D call TRBD2 (5 bases). V lost 2 bases and J 7 bases, leaving 12 bases between the germline ends. Germline V gives CDR1 MNHEY, CDR2 SVGAGI. This CDR3 comprises 13 residues. This chain's CDR3 is CASSYLDSREQYF. CDR3 DNA: TGTGCCAGCAGTTACCTGGACTCCCGAGAGCAGTACTTC.

The chain is built from TRBV19 and TRBJ1-4; 10 bases fit TRBD1. Germline CDR1 LNHDA, CDR2 SQIVND (reference sequence). The length of the CDR3 is 17 residues. V gave up 7 bases and J gave up 0 bases; unmatched junction bases: 8. CDR3 loop: CASKDRGYTATNEKLFF. The CDR3 DNA follows: TGTGCCAGTAAGGACAGGGGGTATACTGCAACTAATGAAAAACTGTTTTTT. The full variable domain, completed using reference TRBV19 and TRBJ1-4, is DGGITQSPKYLFRKEGQNVTLSCEQNLNHDAMYWYRQDPGQGLRLIYYSQIVNDFQKGDIAEGYSVSREKKESFPLTVTSAQKNPTAFYLCASKDRGYTATNEKLFFGSGTQLSVL.

This chain joins TRBV14 and TRBJ2-1; tentatively, D is TRBD1 (5 bases). The CDR3 extends over 17 amino acids. V lost 0 bases and J lost 0, with 12 bases in between. Per the germline V gene, CDR1 is SGHDN and CDR2 is FVKESK. The CDR3 sequence: CASSQEPGHSSYNEQFF. CDR3 bases: TGTGCCAGCAGCCAAGAACCAGGACATTCCTCCTACAATGAGCAGTTCTTC.

The V and J genes are TRBV6-1 and TRBJ1-5, with D possibly being TRBD1 (6 bases). Germline V lookup: CDR1 MNHNS, CDR2 SASEGT. The CDR3 length is 13 residues. Trimming left V 4 bases short and J 11 bases short, with 15 bases between. The CDR3 DNA follows: TGTGCCAGCAGTGCTGTCGGGGGGGCGGCCCAGCATTTT. It specifies CASSAVGGAAQHF.

V is TRBV11-2 and J is TRBJ1-5; 7 positions agree with TRBD1. Germline V gene lookup returns CDR1 SGHAT and CDR2 FQNNGV. CDR3 size: 15 residues. V lost 5 bases, J lost 2 bases, and 6 bases stayed unmatched. The CDR3 region is CASSPDRVGNQPQHF. In DNA, the CDR3 is TGTGCCAGCAGCCCTGACAGGGTGGGCAATCAGCCCCAGCATTTT.

The chain combines TRBV6-1 with TRBJ2-1; TRBD2 matches 9 bases. Trimming took 6 bases from V and 3 from J; bases not matched to a gene: 6. The CDR3 sequence is 15 residues long. Looked up from germline, CDR1 is MNHNS and CDR2 is SASEGT. The CDR3 coding sequence is TGTGCCAGCAGCCTAGCGGGGTACTACTACAATGAGCAGTTCTTC. This codes for CASSLAGYYYNEQFF.

V is TRBV27 and J is TRBJ2-7, with D possibly matching TRBD1 (6 bases). V lost 6 bases, J lost 2 bases, and 11 bases lay in between. Germline V gives CDR1 MNHEY, CDR2 SMNVEV (reference sequence). The CDR3 is 13 residues long. The CDR3 DNA follows: TGTGCCAGCAGCCGGGACAATACCTACGAGCAGTACTTC. Protein sequence: CASSRDNTYEQYF.

The genes are TRBV5-5 and TRBJ1-1; possibly TRBD1 for D (6 bases). CDR3 length: 15 residues. In germline, CDR1 is SGHKS, CDR2 YYEKEE (reference sequence). V gave up 4 bases and J gave up 3 bases, with 16 bases separating them. The CDR3 is CASSPTGGWDTEAFF. CDR3 DNA: TGTGCCAGCAGCCCCACGGGGGGCTGGGACACTGAAGCTTTCTTT.

The rearrangement links TRBV5-1 to TRBJ1-6; D perhaps matches TRBD1 (5 bases). The CDR3 is 16 amino acids. CDR1 is SGHRS, CDR2 YFSETQ, per germline. Trimming pared 7 bases from V and 0 bases from J, leaving 14 bases between. CDR3 sequence reads: CASVAGILSYNSPLHF. Here the CDR3 DNA reads TGCGCCAGCGTCGCAGGGATACTCTCCTATAATTCACCCCTCCACTTT.